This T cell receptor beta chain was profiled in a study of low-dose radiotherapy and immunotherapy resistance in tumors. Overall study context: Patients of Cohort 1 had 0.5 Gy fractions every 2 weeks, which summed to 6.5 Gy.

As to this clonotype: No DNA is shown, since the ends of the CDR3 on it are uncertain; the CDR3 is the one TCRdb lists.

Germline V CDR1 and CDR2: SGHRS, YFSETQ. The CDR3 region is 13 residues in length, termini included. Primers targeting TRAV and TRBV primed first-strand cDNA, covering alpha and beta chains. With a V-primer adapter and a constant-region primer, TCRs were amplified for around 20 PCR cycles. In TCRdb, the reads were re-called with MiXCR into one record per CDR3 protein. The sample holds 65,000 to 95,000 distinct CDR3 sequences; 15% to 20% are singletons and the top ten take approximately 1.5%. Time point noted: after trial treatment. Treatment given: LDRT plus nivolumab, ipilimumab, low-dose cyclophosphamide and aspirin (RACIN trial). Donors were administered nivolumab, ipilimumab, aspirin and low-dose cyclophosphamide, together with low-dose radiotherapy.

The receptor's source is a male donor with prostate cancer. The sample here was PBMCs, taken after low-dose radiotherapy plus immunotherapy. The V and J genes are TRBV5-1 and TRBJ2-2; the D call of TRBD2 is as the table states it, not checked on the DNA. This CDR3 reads CASSLAYGELFFF.